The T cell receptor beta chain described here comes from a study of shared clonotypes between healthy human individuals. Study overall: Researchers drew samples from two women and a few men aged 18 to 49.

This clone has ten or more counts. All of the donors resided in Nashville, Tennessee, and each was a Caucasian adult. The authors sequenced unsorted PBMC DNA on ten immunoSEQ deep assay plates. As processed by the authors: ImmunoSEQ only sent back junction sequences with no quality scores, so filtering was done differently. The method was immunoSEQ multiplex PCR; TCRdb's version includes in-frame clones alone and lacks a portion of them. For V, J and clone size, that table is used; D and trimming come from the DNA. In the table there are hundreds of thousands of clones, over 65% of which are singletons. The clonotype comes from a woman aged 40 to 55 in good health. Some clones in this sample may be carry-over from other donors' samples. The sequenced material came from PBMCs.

The chain's CDR3 is CASSWASEEKLFF. The CDR3 DNA reads as TGCGCCAGCAGCTGGGCCTCGGAGGAAAAACTGTTTTTT. V is TRBV5-1 and J is TRBJ1-4; the D is unclear. Germline V gives CDR1 SGHRS, CDR2 YFSETQ. The CDR3 has 13 residues. Trimming shortened V by 3 bases and J by 8 bases, and 11 bases separated the two germline ends.